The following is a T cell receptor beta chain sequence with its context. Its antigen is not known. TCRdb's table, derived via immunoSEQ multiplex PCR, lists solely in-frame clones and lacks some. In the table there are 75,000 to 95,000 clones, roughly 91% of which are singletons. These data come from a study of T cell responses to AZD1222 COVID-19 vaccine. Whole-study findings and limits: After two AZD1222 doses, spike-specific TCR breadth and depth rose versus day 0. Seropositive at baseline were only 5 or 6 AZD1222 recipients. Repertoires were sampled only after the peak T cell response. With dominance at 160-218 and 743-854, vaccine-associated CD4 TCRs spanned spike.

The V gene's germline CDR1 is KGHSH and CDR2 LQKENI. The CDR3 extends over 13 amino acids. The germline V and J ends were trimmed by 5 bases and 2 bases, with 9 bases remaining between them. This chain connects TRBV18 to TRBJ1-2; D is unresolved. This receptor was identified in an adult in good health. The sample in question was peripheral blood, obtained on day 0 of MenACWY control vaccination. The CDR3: CASSSDGNYGYTF. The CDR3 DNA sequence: TGTGCCAGCTCATCAGACGGGAACTATGGCTACACCTTC.